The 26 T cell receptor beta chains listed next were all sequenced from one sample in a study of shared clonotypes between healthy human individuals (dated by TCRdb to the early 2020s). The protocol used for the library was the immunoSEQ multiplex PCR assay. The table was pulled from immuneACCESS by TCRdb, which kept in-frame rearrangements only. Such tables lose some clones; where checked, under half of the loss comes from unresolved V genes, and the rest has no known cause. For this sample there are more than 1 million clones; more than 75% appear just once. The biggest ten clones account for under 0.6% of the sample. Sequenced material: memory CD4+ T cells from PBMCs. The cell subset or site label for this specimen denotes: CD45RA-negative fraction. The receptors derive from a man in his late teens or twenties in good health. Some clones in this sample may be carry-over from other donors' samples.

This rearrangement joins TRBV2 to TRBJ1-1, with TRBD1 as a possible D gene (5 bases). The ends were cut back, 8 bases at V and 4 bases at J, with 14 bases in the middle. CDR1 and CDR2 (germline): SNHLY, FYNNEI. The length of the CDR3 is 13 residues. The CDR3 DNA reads TGTGCCAGCTGGCCGGGGGAGAGCACTGAAGCTTTCTTT. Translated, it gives CASWPGESTEAFF.

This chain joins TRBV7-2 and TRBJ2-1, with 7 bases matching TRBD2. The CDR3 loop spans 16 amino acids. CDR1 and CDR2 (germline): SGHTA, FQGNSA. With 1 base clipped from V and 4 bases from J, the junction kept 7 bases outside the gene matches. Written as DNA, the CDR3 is TGTGCCAGCAGCTTAGGGAACAGCGGGATATACAATGAGCAGTTCTTC. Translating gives CASSLGNSGIYNEQFF.

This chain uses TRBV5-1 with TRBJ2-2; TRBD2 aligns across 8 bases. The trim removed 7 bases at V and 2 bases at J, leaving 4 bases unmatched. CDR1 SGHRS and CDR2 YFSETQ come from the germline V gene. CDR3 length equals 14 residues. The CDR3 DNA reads TGCGCCAGCGGGACTAGTAGTAACACCGGGGAGCTGTTTTTT. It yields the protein CASGTSSNTGELFF.

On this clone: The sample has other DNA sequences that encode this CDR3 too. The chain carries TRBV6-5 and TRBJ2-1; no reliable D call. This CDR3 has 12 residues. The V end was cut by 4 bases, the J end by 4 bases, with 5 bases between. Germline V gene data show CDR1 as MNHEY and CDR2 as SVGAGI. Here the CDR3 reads CASSSTYNEQFF. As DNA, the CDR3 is TGTGCCAGCAGTTCCACGTACAATGAGCAGTTCTTC.

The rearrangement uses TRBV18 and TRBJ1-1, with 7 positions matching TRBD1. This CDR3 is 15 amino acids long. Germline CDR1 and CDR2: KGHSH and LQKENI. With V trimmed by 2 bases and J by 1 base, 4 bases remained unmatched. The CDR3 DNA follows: TGTGCCAGCTCACCATCCAGACAGGGGAACACTGAAGCTTTCTTT. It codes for CASSPSRQGNTEAFF.

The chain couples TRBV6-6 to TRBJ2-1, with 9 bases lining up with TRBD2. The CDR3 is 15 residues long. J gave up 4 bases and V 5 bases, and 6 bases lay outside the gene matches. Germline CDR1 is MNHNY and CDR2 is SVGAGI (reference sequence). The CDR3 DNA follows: TGTGCCAGCAGTCGACGACTAGCGGAATACAATGAGCAGTTCTTC. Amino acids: CASSRRLAEYNEQFF.

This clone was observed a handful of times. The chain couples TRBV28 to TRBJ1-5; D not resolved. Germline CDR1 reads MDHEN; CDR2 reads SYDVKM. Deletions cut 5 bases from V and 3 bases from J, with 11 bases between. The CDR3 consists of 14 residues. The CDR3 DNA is TGTGCCAGCAGTCCCTCCCACACCAATCAGCCCCAGCATTTT. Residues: CASSPSHTNQPQHF.

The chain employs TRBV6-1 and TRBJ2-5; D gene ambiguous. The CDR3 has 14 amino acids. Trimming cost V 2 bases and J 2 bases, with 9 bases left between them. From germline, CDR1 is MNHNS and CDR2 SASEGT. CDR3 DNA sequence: TGTGCCAGCAGTGAACACAGACAACAAGAGACCCAGTACTTC. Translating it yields CASSEHRQQETQYF.

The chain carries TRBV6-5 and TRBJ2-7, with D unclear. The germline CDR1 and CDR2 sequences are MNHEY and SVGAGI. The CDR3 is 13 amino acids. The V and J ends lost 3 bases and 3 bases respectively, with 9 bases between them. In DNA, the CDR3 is TGTGCCAGCAGTTATGGGTGGGGCTACGAGCAGTACTTC. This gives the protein CASSYGWGYEQYF.

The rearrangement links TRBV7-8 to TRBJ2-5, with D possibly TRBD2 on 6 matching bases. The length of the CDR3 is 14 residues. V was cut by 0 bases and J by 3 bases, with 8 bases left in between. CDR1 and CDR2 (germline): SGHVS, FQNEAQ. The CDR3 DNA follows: TGTGCCAGCAGCTTAGCGTCGGGAGAAGAGACCCAGTACTTC. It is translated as CASSLASGEETQYF.

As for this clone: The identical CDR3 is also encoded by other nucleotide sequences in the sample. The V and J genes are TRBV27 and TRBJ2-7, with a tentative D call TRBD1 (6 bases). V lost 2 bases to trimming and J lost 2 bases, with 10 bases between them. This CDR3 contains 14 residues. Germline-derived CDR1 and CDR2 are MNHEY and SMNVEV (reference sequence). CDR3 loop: CASSLTGQTYEQYF. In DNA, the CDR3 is TGTGCCAGCAGTTTAACGGGACAAACCTACGAGCAGTACTTC.

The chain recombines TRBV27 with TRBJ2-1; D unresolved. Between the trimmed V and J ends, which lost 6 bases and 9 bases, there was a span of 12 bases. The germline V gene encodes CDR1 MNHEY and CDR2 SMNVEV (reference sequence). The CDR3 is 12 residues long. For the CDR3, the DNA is TGTGCCAGCAGGGCCCGGGTGGGTGAGCAGTTCTTC. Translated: CASRARVGEQFF.

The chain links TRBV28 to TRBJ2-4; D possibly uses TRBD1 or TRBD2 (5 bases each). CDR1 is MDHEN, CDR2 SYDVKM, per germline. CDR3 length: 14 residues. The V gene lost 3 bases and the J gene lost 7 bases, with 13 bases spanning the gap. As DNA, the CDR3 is TGTGCCAGCAGTTTCTCCGAGGGGAAGAACATTCAGTACTTC. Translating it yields CASSFSEGKNIQYF.

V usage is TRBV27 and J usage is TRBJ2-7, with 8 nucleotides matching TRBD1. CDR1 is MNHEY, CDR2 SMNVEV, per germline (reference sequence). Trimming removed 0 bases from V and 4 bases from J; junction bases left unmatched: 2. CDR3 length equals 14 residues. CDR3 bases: TGTGCCAGCAGTTTATCCCAGGGGGCTTACGAGCAGTACTTC. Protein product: CASSLSQGAYEQYF.

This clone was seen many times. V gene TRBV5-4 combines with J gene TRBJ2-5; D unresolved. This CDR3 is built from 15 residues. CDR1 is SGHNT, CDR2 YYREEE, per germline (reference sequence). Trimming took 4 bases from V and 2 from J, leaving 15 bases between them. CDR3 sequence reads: CASSEVRSQQETQYF. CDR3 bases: TGTGCCAGCAGCGAGGTTAGGTCCCAGCAAGAGACCCAGTACTTC. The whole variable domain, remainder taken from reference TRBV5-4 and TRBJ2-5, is ETGVTQSPTHLIKTRGQQVTLRCSSQSGHNTVSWYQQALGQGPQFIFQYYREEENGRGNFPPRFSGLQFPNYSSELNVNALELDDSALYLCASSEVRSQQETQYFGPGTRLLVL.

The chain's CDR3 is CASSLNRAWETQYF. CDR3 nucleotides: TGTGCCAGCAGCTTGAATAGGGCCTGGGAGACCCAGTACTTC. This chain joins TRBV5-4 and TRBJ2-5, with D uncertain. Germline V gene sequence: CDR1 SGHNT, CDR2 YYREEE (reference sequence). V was cut by 1 base and J by 5 bases, with 12 bases left in between. The CDR3 length is 14 residues.

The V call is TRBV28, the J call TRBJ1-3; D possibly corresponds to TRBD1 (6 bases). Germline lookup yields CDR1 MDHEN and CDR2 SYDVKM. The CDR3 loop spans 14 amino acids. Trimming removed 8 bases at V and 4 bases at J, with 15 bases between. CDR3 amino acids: CASREGGTGNTIYF. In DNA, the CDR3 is TGTGCCAGCCGCGAAGGGGGTACAGGAAACACCATATATTTT.

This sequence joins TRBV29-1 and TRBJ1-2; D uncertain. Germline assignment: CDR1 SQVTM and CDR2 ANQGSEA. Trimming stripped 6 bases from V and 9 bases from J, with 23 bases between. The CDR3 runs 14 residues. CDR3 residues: CSVGTLWLVVRYTF. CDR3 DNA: TGCAGCGTGGGAACCCTATGGTTGGTAGTTCGCTACACCTTC.

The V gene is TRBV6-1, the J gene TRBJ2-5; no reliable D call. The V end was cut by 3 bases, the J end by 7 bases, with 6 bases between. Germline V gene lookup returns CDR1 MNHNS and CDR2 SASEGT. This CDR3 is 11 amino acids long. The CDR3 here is CASSEGVTQYF. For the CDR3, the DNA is TGTGCCAGCAGTGAGGGCGTGACCCAGTACTTC.

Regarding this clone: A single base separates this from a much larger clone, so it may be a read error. The DNA for the CDR3 is TGTGCCAGCAGCTTAATAGCGGCGAACACCGGGGAGCTGTTTTTT. As protein: CASSLIAANTGELFF. The chain joins TRBV9 to TRBJ2-2; TRBD2 is a possible D gene (6 bases). The CDR3 runs to 15 residues. V was shortened by 4 bases and J by 0 bases, with 10 bases between the two germline ends. CDR1 is SGDLS, CDR2 YYNGEE, per germline.

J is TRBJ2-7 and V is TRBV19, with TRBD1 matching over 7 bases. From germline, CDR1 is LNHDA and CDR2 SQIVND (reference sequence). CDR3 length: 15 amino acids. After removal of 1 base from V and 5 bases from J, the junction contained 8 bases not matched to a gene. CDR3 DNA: TGTGCCAGTAGTATAGCACAGGGGTATGGAAACGAGCAGTACTTC. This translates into CASSIAQGYGNEQYF.

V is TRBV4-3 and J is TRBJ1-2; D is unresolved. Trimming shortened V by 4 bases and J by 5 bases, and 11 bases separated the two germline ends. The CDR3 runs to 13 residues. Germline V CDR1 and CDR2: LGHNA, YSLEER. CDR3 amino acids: CASSPQENYGYTF. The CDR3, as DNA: TGCGCCAGCAGCCCCCAAGAGAATTATGGCTACACCTTC.

CDR3 DNA: TGTGCCAGCAGCCCCGGGAGCCAGGGCAATCAGCCCCAGCATTTT. Protein sequence: CASSPGSQGNQPQHF. This chain links TRBV27 with TRBJ1-5; D is undetermined. Germline V gene lookup returns CDR1 MNHEY and CDR2 SMNVEV (reference sequence). The CDR3 has 15 residues. V lost 6 bases and J 2 bases, leaving 14 bases between the germline ends.

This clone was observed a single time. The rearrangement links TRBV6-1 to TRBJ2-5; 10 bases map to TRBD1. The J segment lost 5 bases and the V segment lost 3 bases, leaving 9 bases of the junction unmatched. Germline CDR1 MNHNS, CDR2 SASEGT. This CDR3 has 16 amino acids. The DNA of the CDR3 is TGTGCCAGCAGTGACCAGGACAGGGGGAGTGAGGAGACCCAGTACTTC. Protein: CASSDQDRGSEETQYF.

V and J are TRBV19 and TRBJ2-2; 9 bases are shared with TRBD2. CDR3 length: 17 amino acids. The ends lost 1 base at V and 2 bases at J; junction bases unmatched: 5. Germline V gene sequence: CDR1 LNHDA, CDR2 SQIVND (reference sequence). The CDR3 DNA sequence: TGTGCCAGTAGTATAGGCCGACTAGCGGCAAACACCGGGGAGCTGTTTTTT. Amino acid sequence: CASSIGRLAANTGELFF.

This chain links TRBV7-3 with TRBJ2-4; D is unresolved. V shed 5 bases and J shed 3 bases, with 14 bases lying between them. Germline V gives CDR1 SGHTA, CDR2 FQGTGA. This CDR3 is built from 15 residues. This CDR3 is CASSPDSSGKNIQYF. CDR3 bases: TGTGCCAGCAGCCCTGACTCGTCGGGCAAAAACATTCAGTACTTC.